The following is a T cell receptor (beta chain) sequence with its context. Its antigen is unknown. The CDR3 runs 16 residues. V lost 2 bases, J lost 0 bases, and 3 bases stayed unmatched. The germline V gene encodes CDR1 SEHNR and CDR2 FQNEAQ (reference sequence). This sample stems from a study of cytomegalovirus exposure and HLA in healthy donors. The study's findings and limits: There were some public TCRs occurring in many donors, but most TCR sequences were rare. Overall, around 150 TCR beta chains were annotated as cytomegalovirus-associated.

Sequencing used immunoSEQ multiplex PCR; TCRdb keeps in-frame clones, though not all of them. The sample lists about 78,000 clones, about 95% seen once, with roughly 1.6% in the top ten. The V and J genes are TRBV7-9 and TRBJ2-4, with TRBD2 matching over 8 bases. The sample consisted of PBMCs. The origin of this receptor is a man younger than 30 in good health and CMV-seropositive. The CDR3 spells CASSLTSGLAKNIQYF. The CDR3, as DNA: TGTGCCAGCAGCTTAACTAGCGGATTAGCCAAAAACATTCAGTACTTC.